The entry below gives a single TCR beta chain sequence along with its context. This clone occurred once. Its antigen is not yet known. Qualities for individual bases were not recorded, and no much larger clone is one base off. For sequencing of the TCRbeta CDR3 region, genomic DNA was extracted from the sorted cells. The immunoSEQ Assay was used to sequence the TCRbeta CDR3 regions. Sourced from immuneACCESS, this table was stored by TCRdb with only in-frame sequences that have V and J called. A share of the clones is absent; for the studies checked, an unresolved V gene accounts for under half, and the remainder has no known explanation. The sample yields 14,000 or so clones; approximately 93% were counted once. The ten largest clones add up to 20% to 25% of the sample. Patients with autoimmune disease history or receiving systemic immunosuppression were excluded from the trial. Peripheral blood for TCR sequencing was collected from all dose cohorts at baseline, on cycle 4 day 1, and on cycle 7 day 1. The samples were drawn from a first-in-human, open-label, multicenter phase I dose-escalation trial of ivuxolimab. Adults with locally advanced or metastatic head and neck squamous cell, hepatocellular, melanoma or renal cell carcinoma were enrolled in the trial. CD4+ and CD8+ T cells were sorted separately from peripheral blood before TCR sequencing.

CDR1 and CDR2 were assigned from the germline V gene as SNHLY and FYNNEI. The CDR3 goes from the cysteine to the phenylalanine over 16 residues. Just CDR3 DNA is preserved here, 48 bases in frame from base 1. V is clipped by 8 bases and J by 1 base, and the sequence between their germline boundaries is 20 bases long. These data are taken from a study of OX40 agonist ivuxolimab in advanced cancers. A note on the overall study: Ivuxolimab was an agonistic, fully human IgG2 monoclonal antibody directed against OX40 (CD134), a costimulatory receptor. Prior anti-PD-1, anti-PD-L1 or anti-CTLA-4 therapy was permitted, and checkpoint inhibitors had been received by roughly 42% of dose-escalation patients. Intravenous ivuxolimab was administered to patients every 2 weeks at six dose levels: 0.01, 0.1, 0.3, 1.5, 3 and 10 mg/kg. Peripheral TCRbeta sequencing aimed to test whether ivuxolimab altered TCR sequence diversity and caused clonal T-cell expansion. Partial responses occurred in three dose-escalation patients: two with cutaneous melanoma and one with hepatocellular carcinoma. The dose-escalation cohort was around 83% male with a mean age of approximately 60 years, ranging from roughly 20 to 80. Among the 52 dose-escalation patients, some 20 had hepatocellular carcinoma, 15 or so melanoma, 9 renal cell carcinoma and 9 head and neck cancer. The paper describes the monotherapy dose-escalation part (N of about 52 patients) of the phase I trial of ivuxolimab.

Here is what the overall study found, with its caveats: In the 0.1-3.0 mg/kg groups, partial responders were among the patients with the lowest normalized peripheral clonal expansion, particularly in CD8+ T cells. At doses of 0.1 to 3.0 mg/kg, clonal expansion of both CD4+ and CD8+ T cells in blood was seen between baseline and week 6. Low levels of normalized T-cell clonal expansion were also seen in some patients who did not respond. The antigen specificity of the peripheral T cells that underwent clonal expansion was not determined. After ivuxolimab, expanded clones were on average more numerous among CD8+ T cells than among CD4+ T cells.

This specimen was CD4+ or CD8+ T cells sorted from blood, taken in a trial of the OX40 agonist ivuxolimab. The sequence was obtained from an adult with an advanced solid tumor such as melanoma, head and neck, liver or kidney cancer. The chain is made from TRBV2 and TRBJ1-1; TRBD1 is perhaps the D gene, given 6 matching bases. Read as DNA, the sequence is TGTGCCAGCCTTACCTCCGAGGGGACAAGGAACACTGAAGCTTTCTTT. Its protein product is CASLTSEGTRNTEAFF.